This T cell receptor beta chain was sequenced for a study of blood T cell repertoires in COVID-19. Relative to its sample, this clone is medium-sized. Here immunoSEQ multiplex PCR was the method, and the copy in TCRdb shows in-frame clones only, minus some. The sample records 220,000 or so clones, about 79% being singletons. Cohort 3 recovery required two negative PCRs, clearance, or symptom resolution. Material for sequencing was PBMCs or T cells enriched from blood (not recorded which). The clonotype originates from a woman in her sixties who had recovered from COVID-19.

CDR3 sequence reads: CSVHTGGETGELFF. CDR3 nucleotides: TGCAGCGTACATACAGGGGGTGAGACCGGGGAGCTGTTTTTT. V is TRBV29-1 and J is TRBJ2-2, with TRBD1 matching 8 bases. J lost 5 bases, V lost 6 bases, and 8 bases had no gene match. This CDR3 comprises 14 residues. Germline V lookup: CDR1 SQVTM, CDR2 ANQGSEA.